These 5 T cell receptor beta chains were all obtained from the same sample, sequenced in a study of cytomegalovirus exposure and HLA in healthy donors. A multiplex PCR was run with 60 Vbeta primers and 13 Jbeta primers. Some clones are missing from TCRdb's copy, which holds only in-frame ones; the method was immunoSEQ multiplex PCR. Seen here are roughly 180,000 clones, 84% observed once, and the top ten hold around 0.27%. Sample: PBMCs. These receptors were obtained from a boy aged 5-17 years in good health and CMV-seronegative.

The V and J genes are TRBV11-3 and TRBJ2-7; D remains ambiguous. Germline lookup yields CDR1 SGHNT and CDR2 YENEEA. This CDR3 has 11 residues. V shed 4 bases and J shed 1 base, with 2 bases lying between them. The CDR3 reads CASSSSYEQYF. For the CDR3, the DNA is TGTGCCAGCAGCTCTTCCTACGAGCAGTACTTC. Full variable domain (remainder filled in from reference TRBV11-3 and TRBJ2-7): EAGVVQSPRYKIIEKKQPVAFWCNPISGHNTLYWYLQNLGQGPELLIRYENEEAVDDSQLPKDRFSAERLKGVDSTLKIQPAELGDSAVYLCASSSSYEQYFGPGTRLTVT.

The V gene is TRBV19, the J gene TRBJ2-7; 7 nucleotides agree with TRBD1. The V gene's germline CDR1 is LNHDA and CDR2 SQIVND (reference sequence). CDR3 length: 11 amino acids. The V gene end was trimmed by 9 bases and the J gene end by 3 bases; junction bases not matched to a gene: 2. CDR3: CASRDSYEQYF. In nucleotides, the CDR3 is TGTGCCAGCCGGGACAGCTACGAGCAGTACTTC. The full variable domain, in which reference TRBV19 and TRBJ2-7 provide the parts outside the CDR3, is DGGITQSPKYLFRKEGQNVTLSCEQNLNHDAMYWYRQDPGQGLRLIYYSQIVNDFQKGDIAEGYSVSREKKESFPLTVTSAQKNPTAFYLCASRDSYEQYFGPGTRLTVT.

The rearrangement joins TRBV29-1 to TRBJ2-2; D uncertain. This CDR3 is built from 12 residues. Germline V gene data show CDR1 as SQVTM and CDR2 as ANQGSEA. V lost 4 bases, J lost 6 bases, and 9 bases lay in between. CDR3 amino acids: CSVARYAGELFF. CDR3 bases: TGCAGCGTTGCCCGTTATGCCGGGGAGCTGTTTTTT.

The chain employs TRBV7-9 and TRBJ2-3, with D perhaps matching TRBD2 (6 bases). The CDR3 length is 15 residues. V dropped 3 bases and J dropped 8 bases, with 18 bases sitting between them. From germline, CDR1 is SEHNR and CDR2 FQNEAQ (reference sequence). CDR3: CASSFGTPSLFTQYF. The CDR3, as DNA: TGTGCCAGCAGCTTCGGGACTCCCAGCCTTTTTACGCAGTATTTT.

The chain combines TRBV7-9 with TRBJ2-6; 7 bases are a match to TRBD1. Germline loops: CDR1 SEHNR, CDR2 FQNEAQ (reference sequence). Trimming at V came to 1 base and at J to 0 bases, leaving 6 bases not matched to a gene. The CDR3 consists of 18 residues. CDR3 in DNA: TGTGCCAGCAGCTTAGGGGACAGCCGAATCTCTGGGGCCAACGTCCTGACTTTC. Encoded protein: CASSLGDSRISGANVLTF.